One and the same sample provided the 13 T cell receptor beta chains below, sequenced in a study of technical replicates of blood from several donors. The data were produced by immunoSEQ multiplex PCR, yet TCRdb's version contains in-frame clones alone and is incomplete. This table holds approximately 79,000 clones, 85% to 95% found once. Sequencing input: T cells isolated from PBMCs. Receptor source: a human donor in good health.

The V call is TRBV28, the J call TRBJ2-5; D perhaps matches TRBD2 (6 bases). Trimming cost V 9 bases and J 0 bases, with 14 bases left between them. CDR1 and CDR2 (germline): MDHEN, SYDVKM. CDR3 size: 14 residues. CDR3 sequence reads: CASVAAPYQETQYF. DNA of the CDR3: TGTGCCAGTGTAGCGGCCCCGTACCAAGAGACCCAGTACTTC.

This clone occurred once. The chain couples TRBV7-6 to TRBJ2-1; the D gene is possibly TRBD1 (6 bases). Germline CDR1 SGHVS, CDR2 FNYEAQ. The V and J ends lost 4 bases and 6 bases respectively, with 13 bases between them. The CDR3 extends over 14 amino acids. CDR3 in DNA: TGTGCCAGCAGCTGTACTCGAGGGGGCAATGAGCAGTTCTTC. Amino acids: CASSCTRGGNEQFF.

This sequence joins TRBV27 and TRBJ2-7; tentative D call: TRBD1 (7 bases). Germline V gene lookup returns CDR1 MNHEY and CDR2 SMNVEV (reference sequence). Trimming pared 3 bases from V and 1 base from J, leaving 19 bases between. This CDR3 has 17 residues. CDR3 protein: CASSFLTQTGTSYEQYF. The CDR3 bases are TGTGCCAGCAGTTTCCTCACCCAGACAGGGACTTCCTACGAGCAGTACTTC.

This chain links TRBV7-9 with TRBJ2-7; 11 bases align to TRBD1. The trim removed 6 bases at V and 2 bases at J, leaving 6 bases unmatched. CDR3 size: 15 residues. Germline V lookup: CDR1 SEHNR, CDR2 FQNEAQ (reference sequence). CDR3 residues: CASRPGTGGPYEQYF. For the CDR3, the DNA is TGTGCCAGCAGGCCCGGGACAGGGGGTCCCTACGAGCAGTACTTC.

The chain recombines TRBV18 with TRBJ2-1, with 9 nucleotides matching TRBD2. The CDR3 is made up of 12 amino acids. V trimming: 6 bases; J trimming: 6 bases; junction bases outside the gene matches: 0. Germline CDR1 KGHSH, CDR2 LQKENI. CDR3 region: CASSTSGNEQFF. In DNA, the CDR3 is TGTGCCAGCTCGACTAGCGGCAATGAGCAGTTCTTC.

The chain joins TRBV5-1 to TRBJ1-4; 8 nucleotides match TRBD1. Germline CDR1 SGHRS, CDR2 YFSETQ. J was trimmed by 5 bases and V by 4 bases; bases with no gene match: 4. This CDR3 has 14 residues. The CDR3 reads CASSEGQANEKLFF. CDR3 sequence (DNA): TGCGCCAGCAGCGAGGGACAGGCGAATGAAAAACTGTTTTTT. Full variable domain (rest looked up from reference TRBV5-1 and TRBJ1-4): KAGVTQTPRYLIKTRGQQVTLSCSPISGHRSVSWYQQTPGQGLQFLFEYFSETQRNKGNFPGRFSGRQFSNSRSEMNVSTLELGDSALYLCASSEGQANEKLFFGSGTQLSVL.

The chain recombines TRBV9 with TRBJ1-2; 9 bases map to TRBD1. The CDR3 covers 15 residues. Germline-derived CDR1 and CDR2 are SGDLS and YYNGEE. With 0 bases clipped from V and 3 bases from J, the junction kept 3 bases outside the gene matches. Here the CDR3 reads CASSVARTGDYGYTF. CDR3 coding DNA: TGTGCCAGCAGCGTAGCAAGGACAGGGGACTATGGCTACACCTTC.

The V call is TRBV7-6, the J call TRBJ1-5; D perhaps matches TRBD1 (6 bases). Trimming removed 5 bases at V and 9 bases at J, with 14 bases between. Germline V gives CDR1 SGHVS, CDR2 FNYEAQ. The CDR3 totals 13 residues. CDR3 sequence (DNA): TGTGCCAGCAGCCCCAGGGGAGAGGGGCCCCAGCATTTT. Translated: CASSPRGEGPQHF.

Concerning this clone: The identical CDR3 is also encoded by other nucleotide sequences in the sample. V usage is TRBV6-5 and J usage is TRBJ1-1; D gene ambiguous. Germline V lookup: CDR1 MNHEY, CDR2 SVGAGI. The CDR3 is 11 residues long. The V end lost 6 bases, the J end lost 3 bases, and 5 bases lay between the germline ends. The CDR3 DNA reads as TGTGCCAGCAGCCGGGACACTGAAGCTTTCTTT. As protein: CASSRDTEAFF.

The CDR3: CASSQTFLAGRQETQYF. In DNA, the CDR3 is TGCGCCAGCAGCCAGACTTTCCTAGCGGGCCGCCAAGAGACCCAGTACTTC. The chain combines TRBV4-1 with TRBJ2-5; 8 positions match TRBD2. Losses at the gene ends were 3 bases for V and 1 base for J; bases not matched to a gene: 10. The germline gives CDR1 MGHRA, CDR2 YSYEKL. The CDR3 covers 17 residues.

The chain links TRBV4-2 to TRBJ2-1; TRBD2 matches 7 bases. With V trimmed by 2 bases and J by 0 bases, 4 bases remained unmatched. Germline lookup yields CDR1 LGHNA and CDR2 YNFKEQ. The CDR3 has 16 residues. Here the CDR3 reads CASSQHSGPSYNEQFF. In nucleotides, the CDR3 is TGTGCCAGCAGCCAACATAGCGGGCCCTCCTACAATGAGCAGTTCTTC.

V usage is TRBV5-1 and J usage is TRBJ1-1, with 7 nucleotides matching TRBD1. Germline CDR1 reads SGHRS; CDR2 reads YFSETQ. This CDR3 region has 14 residues. The J segment lost 0 bases and the V segment lost 7 bases, leaving 6 bases of the junction unmatched. The CDR3 region is CASGGGLMNTEAFF. CDR3 DNA: TGCGCCAGCGGAGGGGGCCTAATGAACACTGAAGCTTTCTTT. Variable domain in full (rest from reference TRBV5-1 and TRBJ1-1): KAGVTQTPRYLIKTRGQQVTLSCSPISGHRSVSWYQQTPGQGLQFLFEYFSETQRNKGNFPGRFSGRQFSNSRSEMNVSTLELGDSALYLCASGGGLMNTEAFFGQGTRLTVV.

The chain recombines TRBV10-1 with TRBJ2-5; 11 nucleotides align to TRBD2. Trimming at V came to 4 bases and at J to 3 bases, leaving 4 bases not matched to a gene. Germline V gene sequence: CDR1 WNHNN, CDR2 SYGVQD (reference sequence). The CDR3 extends over 15 amino acids. CDR3 protein: CASSGGGLAEETQYF. CDR3 nucleotide sequence: TGCGCCAGCAGTGGGGGGGGACTAGCGGAAGAGACCCAGTACTTC.